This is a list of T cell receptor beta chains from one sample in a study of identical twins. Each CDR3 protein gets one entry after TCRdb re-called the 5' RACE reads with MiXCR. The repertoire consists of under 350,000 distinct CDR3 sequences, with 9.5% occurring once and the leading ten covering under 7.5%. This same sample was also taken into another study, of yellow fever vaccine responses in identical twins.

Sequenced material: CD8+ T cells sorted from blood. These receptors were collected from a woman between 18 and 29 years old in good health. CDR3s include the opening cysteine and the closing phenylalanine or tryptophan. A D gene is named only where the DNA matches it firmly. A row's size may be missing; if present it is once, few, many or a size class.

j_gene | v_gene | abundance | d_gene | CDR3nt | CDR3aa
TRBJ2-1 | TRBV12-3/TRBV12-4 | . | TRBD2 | TGTGCCAGCAGGACTTCGACTAGCGGGGGCCCTTACAATGAGCAGTTCTTC | CASRTSTSGGPYNEQFF
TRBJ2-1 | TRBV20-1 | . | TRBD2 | TGCAGTGCTAGTTCGCGTCTAGCGGGACGAGATGAGCAGTTCTTC | CSASSRLAGRDEQFF
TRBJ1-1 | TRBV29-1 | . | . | TGCAGCGTTGAGAGCGCCATGAACACTGAAGCTTTCTTT | CSVESAMNTEAFF
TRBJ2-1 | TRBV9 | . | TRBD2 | TGTGCCAGCAGCTTCCGCGGGAGTGTCGATGAGCAGTTCTTC | CASSFRGSVDEQFF
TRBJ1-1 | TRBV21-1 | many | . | TGTGCCAGCAGCAAAGTTTTGGGGCCTGAGGGGGGGATGAACACTGAAGCTTTCTTT | CASSKVLGPEGGMNTEAFF
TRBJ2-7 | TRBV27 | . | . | TGTGCCAGCAGTTTATTGGCAGCTGGATCCTACGAGCAGTACTTC | CASSLLAAGSYEQYF
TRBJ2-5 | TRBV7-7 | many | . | TGTGCTAGCAGCTTAGGATCGGGGGTCCACGAGACCCAGTACTTC | CASSLGSGVHETQYF
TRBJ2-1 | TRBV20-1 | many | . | TGCAGTGCTAGAGAGTCCAGACAACTCTTCCATGAGCAGTTCTTC | CSARESRQLFHEQFF
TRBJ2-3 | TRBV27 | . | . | TGTGCCAGCAGTCCGTCGGACGGCACAGATACGCAGTATTTT | CASSPSDGTDTQYF
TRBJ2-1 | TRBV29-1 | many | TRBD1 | TGCAGCGTGGAGGGACAGGGGGCGATTGGGGAGCAGTTCTTC | CSVEGQGAIGEQFF
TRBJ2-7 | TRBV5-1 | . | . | TGCGCCAGCAGATATCCGGGACTTGACGACGAGCAGTACTTC | CASRYPGLDDEQYF
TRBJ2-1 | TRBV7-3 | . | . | TGTGCCATCAGCCCCACTATTTTCATGGGGGGCTCCTACAATGAGCAGTTCTTC | CAISPTIFMGGSYNEQFF
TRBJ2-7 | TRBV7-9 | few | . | TGTGCCAGCGGATTCCAAGGGGGGCTTGGGTACGAGCAGTACTTC | CASGFQGGLGYEQYF
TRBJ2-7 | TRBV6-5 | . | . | TGTGCCAGCAGGTCTGTCTCCTACGAGCAGTACTTC | CASRSVSYEQYF
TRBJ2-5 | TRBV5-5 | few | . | TGTGCCAGCAGCTTGGAACAGGGAGAGACCCAGTACTTC | CASSLEQGETQYF
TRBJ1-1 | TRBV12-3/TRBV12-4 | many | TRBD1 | TGTGCCAGCACCCCGGGGACAGGACGGACTGAAGCTTTCTTT | CASTPGTGRTEAFF
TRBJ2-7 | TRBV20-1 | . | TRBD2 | TGCAGTGCTAGCGATCTAGCGGGGTCCTACGAGCAGTACTTC | CSASDLAGSYEQYF
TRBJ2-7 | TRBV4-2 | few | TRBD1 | TGTGCCAGCAGCCCAGCCCGTATCCGGGACAGGACCCTCGAGCAGTACTTC | CASSPARIRDRTLEQYF
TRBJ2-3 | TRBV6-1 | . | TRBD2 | TGTGCCAGCAGGCCTCCACTAGCGGGAGACACAGATACGCAGTATTTT | CASRPPLAGDTDTQYF
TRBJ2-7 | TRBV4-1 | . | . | TGCGCCAGCAGCCAAGAGAGACTATCGGTCTACGAGCAGTACTTC | CASSQERLSVYEQYF
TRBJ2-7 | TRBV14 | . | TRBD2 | TGTGCCAGCAGCTATTCTGAGCGGGAGGGTTACGAGCAGTACTTC | CASSYSEREGYEQYF
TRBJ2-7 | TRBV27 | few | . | TGTGCCAGCTCCGCTAGCGAGTCCTACGAGCAGTACTTC | CASSASESYEQYF
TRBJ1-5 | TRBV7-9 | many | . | TGTGCCAGCAGCTTAGGGCCAAATCAGCCCCAGCATTTT | CASSLGPNQPQHF
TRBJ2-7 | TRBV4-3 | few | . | TGCGCCAGCAGCCAAGGAGTGGTCTTAAGAGGGAGCTCCTACGAGCAGTACTTC | CASSQGVVLRGSSYEQYF
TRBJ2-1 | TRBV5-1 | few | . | TGCGCCAGCAGCTTGCCGAAAGGGGGACGTGCGGGAGAGACCTCCTACAATGAGCAGTTCTTC | CASSLPKGGRAGETSYNEQFF
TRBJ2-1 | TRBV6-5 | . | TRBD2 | TGTGCCAGCAGTTACTCTACTAGCGGGCGATACAATGAGCAGTTCTTC | CASSYSTSGRYNEQFF
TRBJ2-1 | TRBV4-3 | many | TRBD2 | TGCGCCAGCAGCCCCGGGACTAGCGGGTATGAGCAGTTCTTC | CASSPGTSGYEQFF
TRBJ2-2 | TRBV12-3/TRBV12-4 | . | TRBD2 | TGTGCCAGCAGTTTAGACGGACTAGCGGGGGGACCGAAGAACACCGGGGAGCTGTTTTTT | CASSLDGLAGGPKNTGELFF
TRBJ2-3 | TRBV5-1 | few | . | TGCGCCAGCAGCTCACGGACTTCTAGCACAGATACGCAGTATTTT | CASSSRTSSTDTQYF
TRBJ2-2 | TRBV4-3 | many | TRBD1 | TGCGCCAGCAGCCAAGAGGAGCCGGGCGGACAGGGGGCCGGGGAGCTGTTTTTT | CASSQEEPGGQGAGELFF
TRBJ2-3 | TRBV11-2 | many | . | TGTGCCACTAAGTTAGAGGGTCTTAGCACAGATACGCAGTATTTT | CATKLEGLSTDTQYF
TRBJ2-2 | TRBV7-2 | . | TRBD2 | TGTGCCAGCAGCTTGGGGGAGGGGCAATCGTACACCGGGGAGCTGTTTTTT | CASSLGEGQSYTGELFF
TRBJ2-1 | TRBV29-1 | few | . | TGCAGCGGTGGAAGGGAGAGGAATGAGCAGTTCTTC | CSGGRERNEQFF
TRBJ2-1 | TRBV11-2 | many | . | TGTGCCAGCAGCTCCACTCCCTTCCTTGGGGCAGGGTCTCATGAGCAGTTCTTC | CASSSTPFLGAGSHEQFF
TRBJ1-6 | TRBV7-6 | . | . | TGTGCCAGCAGCTTAGGGGCATATAATTCACCCCTCCACTTT | CASSLGAYNSPLHF
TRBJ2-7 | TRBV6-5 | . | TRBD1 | TGTGCCAGCAGTTACTCGAGACAGGGGACCTACGAGCAGTACTTC | CASSYSRQGTYEQYF
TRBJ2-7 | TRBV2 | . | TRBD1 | TGTGCCAGCAGTGAGATTGGACAGGGCGGGGAGCAGTACTTC | CASSEIGQGGEQYF
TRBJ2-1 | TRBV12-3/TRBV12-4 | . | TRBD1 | TGTGCCAGCGGAGGACAGGGTAATTACAATGAGCAGTTCTTC | CASGGQGNYNEQFF
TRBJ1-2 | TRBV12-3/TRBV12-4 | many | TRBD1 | TGTGCCAGCAGGATGGACAGGGGCGACTATGGCTACACCTTC | CASRMDRGDYGYTF
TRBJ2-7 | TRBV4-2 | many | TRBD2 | TGTGCCAGCAGCCAAAATAGCGGGCGCTACGAGCAGTACTTC | CASSQNSGRYEQYF
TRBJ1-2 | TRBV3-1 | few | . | TGTGCCAGCAGCCAACAGTCCTCACACTATGGCTACACCTTC | CASSQQSSHYGYTF
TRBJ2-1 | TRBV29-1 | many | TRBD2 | TGCAGCGTTGCCGGGACTAGCGGGAGGGTTAGTGGGGTTGAGCAGTTCTTC | CSVAGTSGRVSGVEQFF
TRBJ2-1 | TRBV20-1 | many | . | TGCAGTGCTAGATCTAGCCATGAGCAGTTCTTC | CSARSSHEQFF
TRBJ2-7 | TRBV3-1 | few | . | TGTGCCAGCAGCCAGCAACTGAACCAGGACGAGCAGTACTTC | CASSQQLNQDEQYF
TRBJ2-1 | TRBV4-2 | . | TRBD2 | TGTGCCAGCAGCCAAGTGACTAGCGGGACCTACAATGAGCAGTTCTTC | CASSQVTSGTYNEQFF
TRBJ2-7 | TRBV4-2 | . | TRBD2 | TGTGCCAGCAGCCAGGTCCCGGGACTAGCTATCCACGAGCAGTACTTC | CASSQVPGLAIHEQYF
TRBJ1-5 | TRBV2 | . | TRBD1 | TGTGCCAGCAGTGAGGAGACAGGGGGCAGTCAGCCCCAGCATTTT | CASSEETGGSQPQHF
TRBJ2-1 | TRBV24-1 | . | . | TGTGCCACCAGTGATTTCGGTGAGCAGTTCTTC | CATSDFGEQFF
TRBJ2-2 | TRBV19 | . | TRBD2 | TGTGCCAGTAGTCCCCGGGACTACACAAACACCGGGGAGCTGTTTTTT | CASSPRDYTNTGELFF
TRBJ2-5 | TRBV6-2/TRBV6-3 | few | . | TGTGCCAGCAGTTACCCCCTCCAAGAGACCCAGTACTTC | CASSYPLQETQYF
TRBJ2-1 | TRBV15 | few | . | TGTGCCACCAGCAGATACGGACAGAAAGACAATGAGCAGTTCTTC | CATSRYGQKDNEQFF
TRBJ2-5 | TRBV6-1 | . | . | TGTGCCAGCAGTGAGGGTATACAGACCCAGTACTTC | CASSEGIQTQYF
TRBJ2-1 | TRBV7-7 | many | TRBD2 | TGTGCTAGCAGCCCGTACCCCGGGACTAGCGGGCAGGAATCCTACAATGAGCAGTTCTTC | CASSPYPGTSGQESYNEQFF
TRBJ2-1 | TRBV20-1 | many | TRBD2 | TGCAGTGCCCGGACTAGTTTGGATGAGCAGTTCTTC | CSARTSLDEQFF
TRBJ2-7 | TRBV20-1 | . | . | TGCAGTGCTAAGGGCGGCCTCTACGAGCAGTACTTC | CSAKGGLYEQYF
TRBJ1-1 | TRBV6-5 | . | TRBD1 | TGTGCCAGCAGTTCCACGACAGGGGGGTACACTGAAGCTTTCTTT | CASSSTTGGYTEAFF
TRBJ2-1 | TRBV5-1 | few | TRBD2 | TGCGCCAGCAGCCCAACCTCCCTTTGGGCGGGAGGGCCTAAGTCCTACAATGAGCAGTTCTTC | CASSPTSLWAGGPKSYNEQFF
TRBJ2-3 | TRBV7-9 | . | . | TGTGCCAGCAGCTCGACAGCGACCGTTACAGATACGCAGTATTTT | CASSSTATVTDTQYF
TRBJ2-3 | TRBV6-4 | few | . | TGTGCCAGCAGTAGCGCCCAGGAGGGCACAGATACGCAGTATTTT | CASSSAQEGTDTQYF